The clone carrying this T cell receptor (beta chain) came up many times. Its target is unknown. The second PCR ran roughly 7 to 12 cycles with a sample-barcoded 5' primer and J-beta primers. TCRdb passed the 5' RACE reads through MiXCR, listing each CDR3 protein once. The data hold approximately 800,000 distinct CDR3 sequences, with 20% to 30% observed a single time. This sample was included in a study of blood T cells in healthy people across ages. Whole-study results and caveats: With donor CMV status unknown, expanded clonotype changes were possibly confounded.

Trimming at V came to 5 bases and at J to 7 bases, leaving 9 bases not matched to a gene. There are 15 residues in the CDR3. The germline gives CDR1 SGHTA, CDR2 FQGNSA. The data were also submitted as part of a second study, on T cells of mothers and their children.

This sequence originates from a boy younger than 18 in good health. This rearrangement joins TRBV7-2 to TRBJ2-4; 9 nucleotides match TRBD2. The specimen was blood. The DNA for the CDR3 is TGTGCCAGCAGCCTCAGCGGGGGGCATGGCAACATTCAGTACTTC. Translation: CASSLSGGHGNIQYF. The full variable domain, rest sourced from reference TRBV7-2 and TRBJ2-4, is GAGVSQSPSNKVTEKGKDVELRCDPISGHTALYWYRQSLGQGLEFLIYFQGNSAPDKSGLPSDRFSAERTGGSVSTLTIQRTQQEDSAVYLCASSLSGGHGNIQYFGAGTRLSVL.